The sequence of this T cell receptor beta chain was determined in a study of blood T cell repertoires in COVID-19. Study overall: Samples representing acute and convalescent COVID-19 were sourced from the United States, Italy and Spain. T cells, B-cell-depleted T cells, or PBMCs provided the cDNA or gDNA that served as material.

Authors' data handling: Counts of nucleated cells, estimated from reference gene primer amplification, were obtained. The method was immunoSEQ multiplex PCR; TCRdb's version includes in-frame clones alone and lacks a portion of them. That table is the source of V, J and clone size, and D and trimming were worked out from the DNA. The sample includes approximately 79,000 clones, 85% to 90% of them seen just once. Germline V gene lookup returns CDR1 SGHDN and CDR2 FVKESK. Unmatched junction bases numbered 6, after V lost 1 base and J lost 15 bases. The CDR3 is 13 residues long. The chain employs TRBV14 and TRBJ1-6, with TRBD1 identical over 7 bases. The sample consisted of peripheral blood. The source of this sequence is a man aged 55 to 70 with acute or convalescent COVID-19. The CDR3 is CASSQVEGTDLHF. CDR3 nucleotide sequence: TGTGCCAGCAGCCAAGTCGAAGGGACAGACCTCCACTTT.